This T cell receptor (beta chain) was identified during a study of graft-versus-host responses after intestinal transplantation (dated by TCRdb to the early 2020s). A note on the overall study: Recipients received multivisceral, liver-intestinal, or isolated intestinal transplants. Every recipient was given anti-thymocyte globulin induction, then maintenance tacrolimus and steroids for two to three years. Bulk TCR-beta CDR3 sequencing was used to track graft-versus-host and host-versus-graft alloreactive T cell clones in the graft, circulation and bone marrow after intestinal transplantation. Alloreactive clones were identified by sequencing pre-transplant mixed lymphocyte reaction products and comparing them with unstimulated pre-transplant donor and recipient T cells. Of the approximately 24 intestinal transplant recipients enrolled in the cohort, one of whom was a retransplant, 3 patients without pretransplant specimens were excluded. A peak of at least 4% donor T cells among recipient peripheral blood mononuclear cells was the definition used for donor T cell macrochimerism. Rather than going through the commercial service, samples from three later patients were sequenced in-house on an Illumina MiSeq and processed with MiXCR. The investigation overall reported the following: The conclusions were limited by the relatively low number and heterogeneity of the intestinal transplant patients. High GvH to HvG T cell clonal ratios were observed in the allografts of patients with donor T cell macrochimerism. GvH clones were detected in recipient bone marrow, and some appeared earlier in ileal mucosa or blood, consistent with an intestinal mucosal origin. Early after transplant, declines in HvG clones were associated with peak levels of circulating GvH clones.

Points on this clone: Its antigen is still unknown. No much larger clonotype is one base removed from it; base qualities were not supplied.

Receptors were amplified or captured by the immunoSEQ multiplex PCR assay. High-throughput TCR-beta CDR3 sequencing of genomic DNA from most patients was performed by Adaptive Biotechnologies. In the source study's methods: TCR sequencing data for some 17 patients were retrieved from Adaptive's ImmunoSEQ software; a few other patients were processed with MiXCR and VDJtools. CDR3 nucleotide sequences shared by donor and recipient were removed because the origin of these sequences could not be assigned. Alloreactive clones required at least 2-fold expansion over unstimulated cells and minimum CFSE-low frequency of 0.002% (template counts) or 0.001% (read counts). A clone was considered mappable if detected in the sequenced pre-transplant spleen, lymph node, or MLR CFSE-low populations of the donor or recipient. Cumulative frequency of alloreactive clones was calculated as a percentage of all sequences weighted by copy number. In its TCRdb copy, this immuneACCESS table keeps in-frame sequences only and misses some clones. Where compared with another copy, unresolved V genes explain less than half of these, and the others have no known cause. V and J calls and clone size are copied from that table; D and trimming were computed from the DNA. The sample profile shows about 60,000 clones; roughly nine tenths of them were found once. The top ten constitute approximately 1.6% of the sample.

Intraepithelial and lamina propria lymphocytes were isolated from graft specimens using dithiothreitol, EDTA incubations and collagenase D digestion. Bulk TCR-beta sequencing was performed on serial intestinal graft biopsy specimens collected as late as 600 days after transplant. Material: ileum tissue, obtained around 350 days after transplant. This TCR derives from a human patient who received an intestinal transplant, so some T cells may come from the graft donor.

CDR3 sequence: CASSSWTATYEQYF. The bases read TGTGCCAGCAGCTCCTGGACAGCCACCTACGAGCAGTACTTC. The V and J segments used are TRBV7-2 and TRBJ2-7; a tentative D match to TRBD1 spans 6 bases. CDR1 is given as SGHTA and CDR2 as FQGNSA, both from the germline V gene. Spanning cysteine to phenylalanine, the CDR3 consists of 14 amino acids. Only the CDR3 DNA is retained, 42 bases long and in frame from the first base. V gives up 4 bases and J gives up 2 bases, and the segment between their germline ends measures 12 bases.